The 20 T cell receptor beta chains listed next were all sequenced from one sample in a study of control samples from healthy donors and cancer patients. TCRdb's copy holds only in-frame clones and misses some; the assay was immunoSEQ multiplex PCR. Seen here are about 170,000 clones, about nine tenths observed once, and the top ten hold roughly 1.6%. The source material was blood. The receptor set was obtained from a woman aged 25 to 39 in good health.

V gene TRBV6-4 combines with J gene TRBJ2-3, with no clear D. In germline, CDR1 is MRHNA, CDR2 SNTAGT. Trimming took off 3 bases at V and 0 bases at J, with 7 bases between the two ends. The CDR3 contains 14 residues. CDR3 in amino acids: CASSETPSTDTQYF. CDR3 sequence (DNA): TGTGCCAGCAGTGAAACACCTAGCACAGATACGCAGTATTTT.

This clone was counted only a few times. The chain recombines TRBV6-5 with TRBJ2-3; D remains unclear. Trimming stripped 5 bases from V and 3 bases from J, with 9 bases between. Germline V gene lookup returns CDR1 MNHEY and CDR2 SVGAGI. This CDR3 contains 13 residues. CDR3 sequence: CASSRVRTDTQYF. Written as DNA, the CDR3 is TGTGCCAGCAGTAGAGTGAGAACAGATACGCAGTATTTT.

V usage is TRBV9 and J usage is TRBJ2-5; 11 nucleotides align to TRBD2. The germline gives CDR1 SGDLS, CDR2 YYNGEE. The J segment lost 5 bases and the V segment lost 4 bases, leaving 7 bases of the junction unmatched. The CDR3 has 15 residues. The CDR3 spells CASSPLAGGAETQYF. The CDR3 DNA follows: TGTGCCAGCAGCCCATTAGCGGGAGGGGCGGAGACCCAGTACTTC.

This chain connects TRBV7-8 to TRBJ2-1; the D gene is possibly TRBD2 (7 bases). The V and J ends lost 5 bases and 1 base respectively, with 12 bases between them. The CDR3 totals 15 residues. The germline V gene encodes CDR1 SGHVS and CDR2 FQNEAQ. The CDR3 loop is CASSNRGASYNEQFF. CDR3 in DNA: TGTGCCAGCAGCAATCGGGGGGCGTCCTACAATGAGCAGTTCTTC.

The chain employs TRBV6-5 and TRBJ1-5; 8 bases match TRBD1. Per the germline V gene, CDR1 is MNHEY and CDR2 is SVGAGI. CDR3 length: 14 amino acids. V lost 6 bases and J lost 0; bases outside the gene matches: 1. CDR3 region: CASSGTGSNQPQHF. CDR3 coding DNA: TGTGCCAGCAGCGGGACAGGTAGCAATCAGCCCCAGCATTTT.

The chain employs TRBV27 and TRBJ1-2; D gene uncertain. With 6 bases removed from V and 1 base from J, the gap between germline ends came to 9 bases. Germline V gene sequence: CDR1 MNHEY, CDR2 SMNVEV (reference sequence). The CDR3 totals 13 residues. In DNA form, the CDR3 reads TGTGCCAGCAGAGAGACACTTAACTATGGCTACACCTTC. Translating it yields CASRETLNYGYTF.

The chain carries TRBV5-1 and TRBJ2-3; 10 nucleotides line up with TRBD2. Germline V CDR1 and CDR2: SGHRS, YFSETQ. The CDR3 consists of 14 residues. With V trimmed by 0 bases and J by 5 bases, 0 bases remained unmatched. CDR3 sequence: CASSLGLAGDTQYF. The CDR3 DNA reads as TGCGCCAGCAGCTTGGGACTAGCGGGAGATACGCAGTATTTT.

This clone was recorded a few times. The rearrangement uses TRBV2 and TRBJ1-5; D gene uncertain. V shed 0 bases and J shed 3 bases, with 9 bases lying between them. CDR3 length: 15 residues. The germline CDR1 and CDR2 sequences are SNHLY and FYNNEI. This CDR3 reads CASSEALRVNQPQHF. CDR3 bases: TGTGCCAGCAGTGAAGCGCTAAGGGTCAATCAGCCCCAGCATTTT.

V gene TRBV13 combines with J gene TRBJ2-1; D remains ambiguous. The germline CDR1 and CDR2 sequences are PRHDT and FYEKMQ (reference sequence). This CDR3 has 15 residues. V was shortened by 1 base and J by 0 bases, with 7 bases between the two germline ends. The CDR3 here is CASSLARNSYNEQFF. The CDR3, as DNA: TGTGCCAGCAGCTTAGCCAGGAACTCCTACAATGAGCAGTTCTTC.

This clone appeared once. This sequence joins TRBV25-1 and TRBJ1-4; 7 bases map to TRBD1. Germline V gene sequence: CDR1 MGHDK, CDR2 SYGVNS. The CDR3 runs 15 residues. J gave up 7 bases and V 0 bases, and 5 bases lay outside the gene matches. The CDR3 here is CASSEYRGRREKLFF. As DNA, the CDR3 is TGTGCCAGCAGTGAATATAGGGGGCGCCGTGAAAAACTGTTTTTT.

This chain joins TRBV11-3 and TRBJ2-1; possibly TRBD1 for D (6 bases). Germline CDR1 reads SGHNT; CDR2 reads YENEEA. Trimming pared 3 bases from V and 0 bases from J, leaving 12 bases between. The CDR3 totals 16 residues. The CDR3 nucleotides are TGTGCCAGCAGCTTCCCCGACAGGAGCTCCTACAATGAGCAGTTCTTC. Encoded protein: CASSFPDRSSYNEQFF.

The chain carries TRBV24-1 and TRBJ2-1; no reliable D call. V was trimmed by 4 bases and J by 5 bases, leaving 5 bases between them. Germline assignment: CDR1 KGHDR and CDR2 SFDVKD. This CDR3 is built from 12 residues. CDR3 residues: CATSEANNEQFF. CDR3 coding DNA: TGTGCCACCAGTGAGGCTAACAATGAGCAGTTCTTC.

J is TRBJ1-1 and V is TRBV19; D is undetermined. This CDR3 is 13 amino acids long. Germline assignment: CDR1 LNHDA and CDR2 SQIVND (reference sequence). V lost 3 bases to trimming and J lost 0 bases, with 5 bases between them. DNA of the CDR3: TGTGCCAGTAGTATCCCTATGAACACTGAAGCTTTCTTT. Translating it yields CASSIPMNTEAFF.

The J gene is TRBJ2-7, the V gene TRBV27; TRBD1 aligns across 7 bases. V lost 8 bases and J lost 2; bases outside the gene matches: 3. The CDR3 runs to 12 residues. Germline V lookup: CDR1 MNHEY, CDR2 SMNVEV (reference sequence). CDR3 DNA sequence: TGTGCCAGCGGCGACAGGGCCTACGAGCAGTACTTC. The encoded protein is CASGDRAYEQYF.

The chain employs TRBV11-3 and TRBJ2-7, with D unclear. Germline CDR1 reads SGHNT; CDR2 reads YENEEA. This CDR3 spans 11 amino acids. The V and J ends lost 5 bases and 3 bases respectively, with 5 bases between them. CDR3 sequence: CASSPNYEQYF. As DNA, the CDR3 is TGTGCCAGCAGCCCGAACTACGAGCAGTACTTC.

The V and J genes are TRBV10-2 and TRBJ2-3, with D possibly being TRBD2 (5 bases). Deletions cut 4 bases from V and 4 bases from J, with 12 bases between. The CDR3 length is 14 residues. The V gene's germline CDR1 is WSHSY and CDR2 SAAADI. CDR3: CASSGASSADTQYF. The CDR3 region has the DNA TGCGCCAGCAGTGGCGCTAGCTCGGCAGATACGCAGTATTTT.

The chain is built from TRBV6-2 or TRBV6-3 and TRBJ1-5; D is undetermined. With 2 bases removed from V and 0 bases from J, the gap between germline ends came to 5 bases. The CDR3 spans 14 residues. CDR1 is MNHEY and CDR2 is SVGEGT in the germline V gene. The chain's CDR3 is CASSYGYSNQPQHF. The CDR3, as DNA: TGTGCCAGCAGTTACGGGTATAGCAATCAGCCCCAGCATTTT.

The chain links TRBV29-1 to TRBJ2-1; 8 bases are a match to TRBD1. J was trimmed by 1 base and V by 6 bases; bases with no gene match: 5. The CDR3 totals 14 residues. In germline, CDR1 is SQVTM, CDR2 ANQGSEA. In nucleotides, the CDR3 is TGCAGCGTCAGGGGGCGGCAATCCTACAATGAGCAGTTCTTC. Its translation: CSVRGRQSYNEQFF.

The CDR3 nucleotides read TGTGCCAGCAGTCCCTCGACATCTTCCTACGAGCAGTACTTC. Protein: CASSPSTSSYEQYF. The rearrangement joins TRBV27 to TRBJ2-7, with D unresolved. The germline V gene encodes CDR1 MNHEY and CDR2 SMNVEV (reference sequence). This CDR3 has 14 residues. V gave up 5 bases and J gave up 1 base, with 12 bases separating them.

The chain combines TRBV6-4 with TRBJ2-2; TRBD2 agrees at 9 bases. The V and J ends lost 0 bases and 5 bases, in that order; junction bases with no gene match: 7. The CDR3 covers 17 residues. Germline CDR1 and CDR2: MRHNA and SNTAGT. The CDR3, as DNA: TGTGCCAGCAGTGACTCGGTTCGGCTAGCGGGGACCGGGGAGCTGTTTTTT. Residues: CASSDSVRLAGTGELFF.